The present T cell receptor beta chain was sequenced within a study of glioma-infiltrating T cells after dendritic cell vaccination. Study summary: Dendritic cell vaccine was injected intradermally three times, biweekly.

None of the glioblastoma patients had an isocitrate dehydrogenase mutation. PBMC sampling occurred before vaccination, two weeks after the third dose, and at progression. Primers: 60 V beta forward and 13 J beta reverse. Sequenced by immunoSEQ multiplex PCR; TCRdb stores in-frame clones only, minus some. The data show under 100,000 clones, 70% to 80% seen once. The CDR3 contains 14 residues. Germline V gives CDR1 SGHAT, CDR2 FQDESV (reference sequence). The V end lost 5 bases, the J end lost 10 bases, and 20 bases lay between the germline ends. The material sequenced was blood, taken before dendritic cell vaccination. V gene TRBV11-1 combines with J gene TRBJ1-1; D is perhaps TRBD1 (5 bases). The TCR was taken from a human donor with glioblastoma. CDR3 region: CASSPRPDTSVAFF. DNA of the CDR3: TGTGCCAGCAGCCCCCGTCCGGACACGTCGGTAGCTTTCTTT.